This is a list of T cell receptor beta chains from one sample in a study of Ad26.COV2.S vaccination and SARS-CoV-2 variants. This table comes from immunoSEQ multiplex PCR, and its TCRdb copy is limited to in-frame clones, with some not included. The sample yields over 110,000 clones, roughly 85% seen once. The sample in question was peripheral blood, obtained after recovery from COVID-19. Receptors originate from a human donor who had recovered from COVID-19. Each CDR3 is given with its conserved first and last residue. The D gene is left open where the match is weak. A clone size is listed for some rows: how often the clone was seen (once, few, many), or a class if it is expanded.

cdr3_length j_call v_call d_call clone_size cdr3_aa cdr3_nt
14 TRBJ2-7 TRBV28 TRBD1 NA CASSPRQGVYEQYF TGTGCCAGCAGTCCTCGACAGGGGGTCTACGAGCAGTACTTC
14 TRBJ2-1 TRBV5-6 TRBD2 NA CASSLRRGDNEQFF TGTGCCAGCAGCTTGAGGCGGGGGGACAATGAGCAGTTCTTC
13 TRBJ2-3 TRBV10-3 NA NA CAISSGNTDTQYF TGTGCCATCAGTAGTGGCAACACAGATACGCAGTATTTT
14 TRBJ1-1 TRBV7-9 TRBD1 NA CASSSRDSPMEAFF TGTGCCAGCAGCTCCCGGGACAGCCCTATGGAAGCTTTCTTT
12 TRBJ1-4 TRBV5-1 TRBD1 NA CASSDREEKLFF TGCGCCAGCAGCGACAGGGAAGAAAAACTGTTTTTT
12 TRBJ2-5 TRBV2 NA NA CASRSFQETQYF TGTGCCAGCAGGTCTTTCCAAGAGACCCAGTACTTC
13 TRBJ1-3 TRBV19 NA NA CASSKLRGNTIYF TGTGCCAGCTCCAAATTAAGAGGAAACACCATATATTTT
15 TRBJ1-2 TRBV7-2 NA NA CASSPGTPILYGYTF TGTGCCAGCAGCCCCGGGACGCCGATACTCTATGGCTACACCTTC
17 TRBJ2-5 TRBV7-2 TRBD2 NA CASSPWGWRGALETQYF TGTGCCAGCAGCCCGTGGGGTTGGCGGGGGGCCCTCGAGACCCAGTACTTC
14 TRBJ2-7 TRBV5-1 TRBD1 NA CASSPVTGAYEQYF TGCGCCAGCAGCCCGGTGACAGGGGCCTATGAGCAGTACTTC
13 TRBJ1-1 TRBV18 NA NA CASSPREELEAFF TGTGCCAGCTCACCACGGGAGGAGCTTGAAGCTTTCTTT
13 TRBJ2-6 TRBV4-2 NA NA CASSPTGANVLTF TGTGCCAGCAGCCCCACTGGGGCCAACGTCCTGACTTTC
15 TRBJ2-7 TRBV6-5 TRBD1 NA CASSNDRVGAYEQYF TGTGCCAGCAGCAATGACAGGGTTGGGGCTTACGAGCAGTACTTC
13 TRBJ2-1 TRBV19 TRBD1 NA CATRQGSYNEQFF TGTGCCACCAGACAGGGGTCCTACAATGAGCAGTTCTTC
13 TRBJ2-2 TRBV19 NA NA CASSMAGTGELFF TGTGCCAGTAGTATGGCCGGGACCGGGGAGCTGTTTTTT
14 TRBJ1-2 TRBV5-4 NA NA CASSLGGADYGYTF TGTGCCAGCAGCTTGGGGGGCGCCGACTATGGCTACACCTTC
15 TRBJ2-7 TRBV7-8 TRBD1 once CASSSLTGGKGEQYF TGTGCCAGCAGCTCCCTGACAGGGGGAAAGGGCGAGCAGTACTTC
11 TRBJ2-5 TRBV5-1 NA NA CASSIQETQYF TGCGCCAGCAGCATTCAAGAGACCCAGTACTTC
15 TRBJ2-7 TRBV11-2 NA NA CASSLVTGANYEQYF TGTGCCAGCAGCTTAGTAACGGGGGCCAACTACGAGCAGTACTTC
15 TRBJ2-5 TRBV5-1 NA NA CASSLAVGSQETQYF TGCGCCAGCAGCTTGGCCGTTGGTTCCCAAGAGACCCAGTACTTC
12 TRBJ2-1 TRBV7-2 NA NA CASSLTGLEQFF TGTGCCAGCAGTTTAACAGGACTTGAGCAGTTCTTC
16 TRBJ2-7 TRBV15 NA NA CATSSDPARLSYEQYF TGTGCCACCAGCAGCGACCCGGCCAGGCTATCTTACGAGCAGTACTTC
15 TRBJ2-5 TRBV12-5 TRBD2 NA CASGSLAGGLETQYF TGTGCTAGTGGTTCCTTAGCGGGGGGGCTGGAGACCCAGTACTTC
16 TRBJ1-2 TRBV25-1 TRBD1 NA CASLPDRGSGNYGYTF TGTGCCAGCCTCCCAGACAGGGGCTCTGGGAACTATGGCTACACCTTC
15 TRBJ2-7 TRBV4-1 NA once CASSQEPGLSYEQYF TGCGCCAGCAGCCAAGAGCCAGGGCTATCCTACGAGCAGTACTTC
17 TRBJ2-1 TRBV7-8 NA NA CASSNPGWDKEFYEQFF TGTGCCAGCAGCAACCCGGGGTGGGATAAGGAGTTCTATGAGCAGTTCTTC
16 TRBJ2-1 TRBV7-2 NA NA CASSSLGGGPYNEQFF TGTGCCAGCAGCTCCTTAGGGGGGGGCCCCTACAATGAGCAGTTCTTC
13 TRBJ2-7 TRBV27 NA NA CASSFSWTDEQYF TGTGCCAGCAGTTTTTCCTGGACTGACGAGCAGTACTTC
15 TRBJ1-2 TRBV2 NA NA CARRRIGRDTDGYTF TGTGCCAGGAGAAGGATAGGCAGGGATACGGATGGCTACACCTTC
15 TRBJ1-5 TRBV28 NA NA CASSPPEAGNQPQHF TGTGCCAGCAGTCCCCCCGAGGCGGGCAATCAGCCCCAGCATTTT
19 TRBJ2-5 TRBV7-9 TRBD1 NA CASRQGPPRWVPPQETQYF TGTGCCAGCAGACAGGGGCCCCCGCGGTGGGTGCCTCCCCAAGAGACCCAGTACTTC
17 TRBJ1-2 TRBV4-3 TRBD1 NA CASSPGTGAGKNYGYTF TGCGCCAGCAGCCCCGGGACAGGGGCGGGAAAGAACTATGGCTACACCTTC
17 TRBJ1-1 TRBV19 NA NA CASSIGQGRYMNTEAFF TGTGCCAGTAGTATAGGTCAGGGACGGTACATGAACACTGAAGCTTTCTTT
17 TRBJ2-2 TRBV14 NA NA CASSQVDGFANTGELFF TGTGCCAGCAGCCAAGTAGACGGATTCGCGAACACCGGGGAGCTGTTTTTT
13 TRBJ1-1 TRBV12-3/TRBV12-4 NA NA CASRLGTSTEAFF TGTGCCAGCAGGCTTGGGACGAGTACTGAAGCTTTCTTT
16 TRBJ2-3 TRBV5-6 TRBD2 NA CASSFLAGRATDTQYF TGTGCCAGCAGCTTTCTGGCGGGGAGGGCCACAGATACGCAGTATTTT
16 TRBJ2-2 TRBV7-2 TRBD1 NA CASSLRQGTGGGELFF TGTGCCAGCAGCCTCAGACAGGGAACCGGTGGCGGGGAGCTGTTTTTT
15 TRBJ1-1 TRBV19 NA NA CASRGPGPLNTEAFF TGTGCCAGTCGCGGACCGGGACCCCTGAACACTGAAGCTTTCTTT
14 TRBJ1-1 TRBV5-1 TRBD1 NA CASSSRDRDTEAFF TGCGCCAGCAGCTCCCGGGACAGGGATACTGAAGCTTTCTTT
15 TRBJ2-6 TRBV6-5 NA NA CASSYSSSGANVLTF TGTGCCAGCAGTTACTCGAGCTCTGGGGCCAACGTCCTGACTTTC
14 TRBJ1-3 TRBV7-8 TRBD1 NA CASSSGQAGNTIYF TGTGCCAGCAGCTCGGGACAGGCTGGAAACACCATATATTTT
13 TRBJ1-3 TRBV19 NA NA CASSIPGGDTIYF TGTGCCAGTAGTATACCGGGCGGAGACACCATATATTTT
13 TRBJ1-1 TRBV5-5 NA NA CASSLQALMEAFF TGTGCCAGCAGCTTGCAGGCTTTAATGGAAGCTTTCTTT
13 TRBJ2-3 TRBV24-1 NA NA CATSSAGPDTQYF TGTGCCACCAGTTCTGCAGGCCCAGATACGCAGTATTTT
14 TRBJ1-1 TRBV5-1 NA NA CASSMSQGNTEAFF TGCGCCAGCAGCATGAGTCAGGGAAACACTGAAGCTTTCTTT
13 TRBJ2-7 TRBV5-6 TRBD1 once CASSSGQSYEQYF TGTGCCAGCAGCTCGGGACAGTCCTACGAGCAGTACTTC
13 TRBJ2-5 TRBV18 NA NA CASSPRVSETQYF TGTGCCAGCTCACCACGGGTCTCTGAGACCCAGTACTTC
15 TRBJ1-5 TRBV5-6 NA NA CASSLGQGRIQPQHF TGTGCCAGCAGCTTGGGGCAGGGGAGGATTCAGCCCCAGCATTTT
14 TRBJ1-1 TRBV28 NA NA CASSFGKGNTEAFF TGTGCCAGCAGTTTTGGTAAGGGGAACACTGAAGCTTTCTTT
14 TRBJ2-7 TRBV7-2 NA NA CASSPGLGTYEQYF TGTGCCAGCAGTCCGGGCCTAGGGACGTACGAGCAGTACTTC
14 TRBJ1-1 TRBV24-1 NA NA CATPILRMNTEAFF TGTGCCACTCCGATATTAAGGATGAACACTGAAGCTTTCTTT
15 TRBJ2-7 TRBV29-1 TRBD1 NA CSVGDYQTGKYEQYF TGCAGCGTTGGGGATTACCAGACAGGGAAGTACGAGCAGTACTTC
13 TRBJ2-1 TRBV13 TRBD1 NA CASSLGPQGEQFF TGTGCCAGCAGCTTAGGCCCACAGGGGGAGCAGTTCTTC
14 TRBJ2-7 TRBV27 TRBD2 NA CASSLGGRGDEQYF TGTGCCAGCAGTTTAGGGGGGCGGGGGGACGAGCAGTACTTC
14 TRBJ2-1 TRBV7-9 NA NA CASSPRDIDNEQFF TGTGCCAGCAGCCCCCGGGACATCGACAATGAGCAGTTCTTC
11 TRBJ1-1 TRBV20-1 NA NA CSARGTAEAFF TGCAGTGCTAGAGGGACAGCCGAAGCTTTCTTT
15 TRBJ2-3 TRBV28 NA NA CASSLSIPSTDTQYF TGTGCCAGCAGTCTCAGTATCCCTAGCACAGATACGCAGTATTTT